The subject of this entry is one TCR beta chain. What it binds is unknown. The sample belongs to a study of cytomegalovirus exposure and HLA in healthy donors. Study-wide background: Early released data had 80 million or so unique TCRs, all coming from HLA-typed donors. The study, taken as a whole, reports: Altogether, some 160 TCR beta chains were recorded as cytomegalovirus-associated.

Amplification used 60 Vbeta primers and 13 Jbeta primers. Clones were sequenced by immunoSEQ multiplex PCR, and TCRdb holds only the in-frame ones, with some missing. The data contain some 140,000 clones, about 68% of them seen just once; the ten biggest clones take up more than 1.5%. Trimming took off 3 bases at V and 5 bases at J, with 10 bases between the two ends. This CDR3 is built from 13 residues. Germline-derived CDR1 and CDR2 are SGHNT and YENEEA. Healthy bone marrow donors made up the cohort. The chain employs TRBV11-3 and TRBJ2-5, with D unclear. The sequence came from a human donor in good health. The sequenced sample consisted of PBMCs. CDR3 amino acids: CASSFRSGETQYF. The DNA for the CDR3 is TGTGCCAGCAGCTTCCGGTCCGGGGAGACCCAGTACTTC.